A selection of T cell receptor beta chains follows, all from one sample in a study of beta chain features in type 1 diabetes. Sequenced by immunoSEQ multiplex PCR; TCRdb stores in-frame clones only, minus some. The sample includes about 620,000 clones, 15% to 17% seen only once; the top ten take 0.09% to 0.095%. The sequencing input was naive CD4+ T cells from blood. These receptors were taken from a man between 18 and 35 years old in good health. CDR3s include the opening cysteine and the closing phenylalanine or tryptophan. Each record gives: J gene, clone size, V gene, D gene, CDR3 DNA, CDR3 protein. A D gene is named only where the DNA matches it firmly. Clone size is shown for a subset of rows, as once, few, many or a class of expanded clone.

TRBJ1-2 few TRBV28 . TGTGCCAGCAGTTTGTCCCGCGGACAGTATGGCTACACCTTC CASSLSRGQYGYTF
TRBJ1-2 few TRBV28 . TGTGCCAGCAGTCCCCGAAACTATGGCTACACCTTC CASSPRNYGYTF
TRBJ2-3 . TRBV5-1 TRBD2 TGCGCCAGCAGCCCTGGTGGGCGGGGGGGCCTTGGCGATACGCAGTATTTT CASSPGGRGGLGDTQYF
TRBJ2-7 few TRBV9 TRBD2 TGTGCCAGCAGCGTAGGGGCAGGGAGGGACGAGCAGTACTTC CASSVGAGRDEQYF
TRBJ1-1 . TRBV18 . TGTGCCAGCTCACCACCTCAGGCGAGGGACACTGAAGCTTTCTTT CASSPPQARDTEAFF
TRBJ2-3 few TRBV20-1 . TGCAGTGCTAGAGGGGTAGATACGCAGTATTTT CSARGVDTQYF
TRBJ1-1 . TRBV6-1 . TGTGCCAGCACCCTACAAGAGGAGAGAGCTTTCTTT CASTLQEERAFF
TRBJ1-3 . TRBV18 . TGTGCCAGCTCACCACTCGGTGGAAACACCATATATTTT CASSPLGGNTIYF
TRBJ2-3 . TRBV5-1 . TGCGCCAGCAGCCGTCCTCCAGATACGCAGTATTTT CASSRPPDTQYF
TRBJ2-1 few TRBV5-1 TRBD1 TGCGCCAGCAGCTACGGACAGGGGAATGAGCAGTTCTTC CASSYGQGNEQFF
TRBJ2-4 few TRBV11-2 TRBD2 TGTGCCAGCAGCGACGATGGTAGCGGGACCTCCCAGGCCAAAAACATTCAGTACTTC CASSDDGSGTSQAKNIQYF
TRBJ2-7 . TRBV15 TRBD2 TGTGCCACCAGCAGATGGACTAGCGGGGCCTACGAGCAGTACTTC CATSRWTSGAYEQYF
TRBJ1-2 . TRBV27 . TGTGCCAGCAGTTTAACCCCTCCAGGGGACGCCAAAACTTATGGCTACACCTTC CASSLTPPGDAKTYGYTF
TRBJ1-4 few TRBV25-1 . TGTGCCAGCAGTGAACTGGGGCTTGGTGGAGGTGAAAAACTGTTTTTT CASSELGLGGGEKLFF
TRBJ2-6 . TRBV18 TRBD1 TGTGCCAGCTCACTGACAGGGGAGAGTTCTGGGGCCAACGTCCTGACTTTC CASSLTGESSGANVLTF
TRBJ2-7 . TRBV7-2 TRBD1 TGTGCCAGCAGCTTATTTTGGGGACAGGGGGGATCAGAGCAGTACTTC CASSLFWGQGGSEQYF
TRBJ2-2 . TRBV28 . TGTGCCAGCAGACCCGATACGAGCACCGGGGAGCTGTTTTTT CASRPDTSTGELFF
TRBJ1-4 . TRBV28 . TGTGCCAGCAGTCAGGTCAAAGGGGTTGAAAAACTGTTTTTT CASSQVKGVEKLFF
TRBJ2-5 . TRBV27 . TGTGCCAGCAGTAGGGGACTGCAAGAGACCCAGTACTTC CASSRGLQETQYF
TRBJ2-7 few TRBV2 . TGTGCCAGCAGTGAAGTTCAGCGGCTGCTCACCTACGAGCAGTACTTC CASSEVQRLLTYEQYF
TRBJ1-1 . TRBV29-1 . TGCAGCGTTCGGGCAGGGAACACTGAAGCTTTCTTT CSVRAGNTEAFF
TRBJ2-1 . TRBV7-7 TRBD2 TGTGCCAGCAGCCTCGGACTAGCGGGAGGTAATGAGCAGTTCTTC CASSLGLAGGNEQFF
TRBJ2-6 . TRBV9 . TGTGCCAGCAGCGTAGAATCCGGGCTGGCTGGGGCCAACGTCCTGACTTTC CASSVESGLAGANVLTF
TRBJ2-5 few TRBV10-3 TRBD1 TGTGCCACCTCGGACAGGGTTGAGACCCAGTACTTC CATSDRVETQYF
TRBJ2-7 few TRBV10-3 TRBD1 TGTGCCATCAGACGGACAGGGGGCTCTTACGAGCAGTACTTC CAIRRTGGSYEQYF
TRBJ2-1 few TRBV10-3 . TGTGCCATCAGTGGGACGGAGAGCTCCTACAATGAGCAGTTCTTC CAISGTESSYNEQFF
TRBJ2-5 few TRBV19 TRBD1 TGTGCCAGTAGTCCTACTCGGACAGGATCCGAGACCCAGTACTTC CASSPTRTGSETQYF
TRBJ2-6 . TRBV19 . TGTGCCAGTACAGGGTACGGGGCCAACGTCCTGACTTTC CASTGYGANVLTF
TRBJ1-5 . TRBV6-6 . TGTGCCAGCAACTTACAGGGAGGACAGCCCCAGCATTTT CASNLQGGQPQHF
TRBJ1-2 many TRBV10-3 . TGTGCCATCAGTGGACGGCAGGACTATGGCTACACCTTC CAISGRQDYGYTF
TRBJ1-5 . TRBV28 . TGTGCCAGCAGTTTGGGAGGGGATAGCAATCAGCCCCAGCATTTT CASSLGGDSNQPQHF
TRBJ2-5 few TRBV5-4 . TGTGCCAGCAGCTTGGAACAGGGTGCGACCCAGTACTTC CASSLEQGATQYF
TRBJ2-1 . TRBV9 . TGTGCCAGCAGCGTTGATTCCAGCTCCTACAATGAGCAGTTCTTC CASSVDSSSYNEQFF
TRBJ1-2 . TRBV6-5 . TGTGCCAGCAGTTACGGCGGTGCGGGTGGCTACACCTTC CASSYGGAGGYTF
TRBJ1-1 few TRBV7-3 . TGTGCCAGCAGCTCGTTGGATCTCAGGAACACTGAAGCTTTCTTT CASSSLDLRNTEAFF
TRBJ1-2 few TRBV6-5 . TGTGCCAGCAGTTACGGAGGGGGCTACACCTTC CASSYGGGYTF
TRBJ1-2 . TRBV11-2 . TGTGCCAGCAGCTTAGGATCATACGACTATGGCTACACCTTC CASSLGSYDYGYTF
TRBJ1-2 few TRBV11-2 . TGTGCCAGCAGCTTAGCAAGGGCAGACTATGGCTACACCTTC CASSLARADYGYTF
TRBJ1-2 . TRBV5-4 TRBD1 TGTGCCAGCAGCTTGACAGGGGGCGATGGCTACACCTTC CASSLTGGDGYTF
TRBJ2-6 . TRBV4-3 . TGCGCCAGCAGCCGAGGGACATCGGATTCTGGGGCCAACGTCCTGACTTTC CASSRGTSDSGANVLTF
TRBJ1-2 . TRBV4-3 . TGCGCCAGCAGCCAAGTCCCCGGGTATAATGGCTACACCTTC CASSQVPGYNGYTF
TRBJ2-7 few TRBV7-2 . TGTGCCAGCAGCTTAGGTCAGGGGACCTACGAGCAGTACTTC CASSLGQGTYEQYF
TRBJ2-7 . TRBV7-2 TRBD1 TGTGCCAGCGGGCTCCGAGGACAGGGCCCCTACGAGCAGTACTTC CASGLRGQGPYEQYF
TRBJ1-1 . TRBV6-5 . TGTGCCAGCAGTAGGGACACCTTCCCGAACACTGAAGCTTTCTTT CASSRDTFPNTEAFF
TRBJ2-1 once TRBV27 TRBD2 TGTGCCAGCAGTTCCAGCGGGAGGGGTATTGGGGAGCAGTTCTTC CASSSSGRGIGEQFF